This TCR beta chain was retrieved from a study of metastatic and nonmetastatic thyroid tumors. As for the study in general: It was across blood and tumor or nodule tissue from malignant and benign thyroid patients that repertoires were compared. Regarding the study as a whole: TCR beta diversity was reportedly significantly higher in malignant thyroid tumors than benign nodules, in blood and tumor.

There are many counts of this clone. Its matching antigen is unknown. Via MiXCR, TCRdb re-called the PCR reads. The table includes some 25,000 clones, 15% to 20% detected once. Every patient was untreated before thyroid surgery. The sample was blood. This sequence was found in a male donor with papillary thyroid cancer or a benign thyroid nodule (not recorded which). Some clones in this sample may be carry-over from other donors' samples.

The CDR3 nucleotides read TGCAGTGCCCATAGCGGGGGGACCTACGAGCAGTACTTC. Its translation: CSAHSGGTYEQYF. V and J are TRBV20-1 and TRBJ2-7, with TRBD2 matching 10 bases. The J segment lost 2 bases and the V segment lost 6 bases, leaving 4 bases of the junction unmatched. The CDR3 runs 13 residues. Germline CDR1 DFQATT, CDR2 SNEGSKA (reference sequence).